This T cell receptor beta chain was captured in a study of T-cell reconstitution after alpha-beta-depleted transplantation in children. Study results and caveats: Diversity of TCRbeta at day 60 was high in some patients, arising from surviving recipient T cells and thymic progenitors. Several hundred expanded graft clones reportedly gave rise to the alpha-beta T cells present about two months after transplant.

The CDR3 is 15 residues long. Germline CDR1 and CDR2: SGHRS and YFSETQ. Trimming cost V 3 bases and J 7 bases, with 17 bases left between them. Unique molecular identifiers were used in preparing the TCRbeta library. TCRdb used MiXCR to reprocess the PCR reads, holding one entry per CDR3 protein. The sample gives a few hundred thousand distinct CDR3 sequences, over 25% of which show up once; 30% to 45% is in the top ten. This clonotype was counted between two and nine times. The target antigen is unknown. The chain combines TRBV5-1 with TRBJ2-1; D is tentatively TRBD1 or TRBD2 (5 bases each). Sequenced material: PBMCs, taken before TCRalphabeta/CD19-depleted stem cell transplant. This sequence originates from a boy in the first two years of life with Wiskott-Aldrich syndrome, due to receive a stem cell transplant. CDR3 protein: CASSWGLGDGNEQFF. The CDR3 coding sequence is TGCGCCAGCAGCTGGGGCCTGGGGGACGGTAATGAGCAGTTCTTC.